This T cell receptor beta chain was retrieved from a study of identical twins listed by TCRdb under 2016. For the study in its entirety: The study deep-sequenced TCR alpha and beta repertoires from monozygotic twins, unrelated adults of various ages and cord blood to test whether fetal clonotypes persist. To rule out contamination, replicate twin experiments were performed at different times with different library preparation protocols. What the study reported, not specific to this receptor: In beta out-of-frame sequences, excess twin sharing was weaker, because having fewer shared sequences lowered the signal-to-noise ratio. Compared with coincidental sharing between unrelated individuals, out-of-frame TCR alpha sequences shared between twins had an excess of sequences with low generation probability. Out-of-frame TCR alpha sharing in monozygotic twins was systematically underestimated by recombination models, whereas sharing between unrelated individuals was in agreement with the recombination models. Fewer insertions were carried by abundant cord blood beta clonotypes; a weaker similar trend was observed in young adult naive repertoires, while no such trend was observed in memory repertoires. Because the same donors could not be followed over many years, conclusions were based on cross-sectional statistical analysis. Zero-insertion analyses could be partly confounded by invariant T cells such as MAIT and iNKT, though diverse VJ usage argued against such confounding for most clonotypes.

As to this clonotype: The specificity of this receptor is unknown. No quality values exist for individual bases; no much larger clone is one base distant.

The receptor library was made with 5' RACE. Sequenced on an Illumina HiSeq 2000. Template switching introduced a universal primer binding site; the final cDNA contained a unique molecular identifier, enabling accurate counting of TCR cDNA molecules. Specific primers in the conserved constant-segment region were used to synthesize first-strand cDNA for TCR alpha and beta chains. Each cDNA library was double barcoded, with a SMART-Mk sample barcode plus Illumina barcodes, to control for contamination. TruSeq adapter sequences along with Illumina sample barcodes were introduced in two successive PCR steps. The Illumina HiSeq platform was used with custom primers to sequence TCR alpha and beta cDNA libraries. As for the original processing: Unique molecular identifiers were extracted from raw reads with MiGEC, and CDR3 positions were determined with MiXCR. Recombination models were inferred per individual with the repgenHMM and IGoR tools using an EM algorithm. The tcR package in R was used for shared clonotype analysis, with sharing normalized by the product of cloneset sizes. To study raw recombination without the effects of thymic and clonal selection, out-of-frame nonproductive sequences were analyzed. Through fastp at Q25 and MiXCR, TCRdb rebuilt clones from the public reads, retaining in-frame beta chains. Every distinct CDR3 protein forms one entry, paired with its most common genes and DNA. These V and J calls are TCRdb output, not the study's own analysis. This sample lists around 240,000 distinct CDR3 sequences; 5.5% to 7% were detected once. Of the sample, under 4% is held by the ten largest clones.

Every donor in the study was a healthy Caucasian. The twin cohort consisted of three pairs of female monozygotic twins, all aged about 18 to 30 years. Miltenyi CD45RO+ enrichment and human naive T-cell isolation kits were used to isolate memory (CD45RO+) and naive T cells from PBMC. The V and J ends are trimmed by 6 bases and 7 bases, leaving 13 bases between them. The CDR3 contains 13 residues, cysteine and phenylalanine counted. Only the CDR3 region is kept as DNA, spanning 39 bases read in frame from base 1. CDR1 is given as MNHEY and CDR2 as SMNVEV, both from the germline V gene (reference sequence). These same data were also listed under a study on yellow fever vaccine responses in identical twins. From that second study: The authors reported that the T cell response to vaccination in identical twins appeared partly convergent and partly personalized. In the study, vaccine-responding T cell clones were precisely tracked in identical twins.

Material: memory (CD45RO+) T cells sorted from blood. The cell subset or site label, read with the paper, signifies: CD45RO+ enriched T cells. This chain is built from TRBV27 and TRBJ2-1, with a weak D call of TRBD2 (5 bases match). The clonotype was recovered from a woman under 30 in good health. Here is the DNA: TGTGCCAGCAGACCCTGGACTGATAATGAGCAGTTCTTC. This codes for CASRPWTDNEQFF.